The sequence of this TCR beta chain was determined in a study of cytomegalovirus exposure and HLA in healthy donors. For the study at large: About 180 million T cells yielded 90 million to 130 million unique TCR beta sequences in earlier analysis. Falling in the Caucasian-associated ancestry cluster were about four fifths of a few hundred genotyped donors.

The CDR3 runs to 14 residues. CDR1 SGHRS and CDR2 YFSETQ come from the germline V gene. The V end was cut by 3 bases, the J end by 2 bases, with 11 bases between. Researchers ran the PCR with 60 Vbeta and 13 Jbeta primers. Clones were read by immunoSEQ multiplex PCR, and TCRdb kept only the in-frame ones, dropping some. Among roughly 100,000 clones listed, around 80% were seen once. It was healthy bone marrow donors who served as donors. The chain employs TRBV5-1 and TRBJ2-5, with D possibly TRBD1 on 6 matching bases. The specimen was PBMCs. The clonotype was recovered from a man aged 55 to 70 in good health and CMV-seronegative. This CDR3 is CASSSGQQQETQYF. The CDR3 DNA reads as TGCGCCAGCAGCTCTGGACAGCAACAAGAGACCCAGTACTTC.